This T cell receptor (beta chain) originates from a study of T cells in Graves' hyperthyroidism and ophthalmopathy. Study background: Blood from the periphery was taken at initial diagnosis, before any treatment. Study-wide findings and caveats: The model's output predicted ophthalmopathy at a median of 6.5 months prior to onset.

Stable hyperthyroidism: no ophthalmopathy progression over 18 months of follow-up. Hyperthyroidism patients were newly diagnosed, had disease duration under 2 months, and were aged 18 to 65 years. The germline V gene has CDR1 MNHEY and CDR2 SMNVEV (reference sequence). The junction had 9 bases not matched to a gene; V was cut back by 5 bases and J by 5 bases. The CDR3 runs 15 residues. This clonotype has a count of ten or more. Antigen specificity is unknown. Researchers amplified the TCR beta CDR3 regions from RNA transcripts. The study used the HTBI primer set for a first-round RT-PCR of the TCR CDR3. TCRdb passed the multiplex PCR reads through MiXCR, listing each CDR3 protein once. The repertoire holds roughly 750,000 distinct CDR3 sequences, with about a sixth as singletons.

The sequenced sample consisted of blood. The rearrangement links TRBV27 to TRBJ2-7, with 10 bases identical to TRBD1. This clonotype was obtained from a man aged 18-30 years with Graves' hyperthyroidism. The DNA for the CDR3 is TGTGCCAGCAGTCCACTCTCGACAGGGGGCGACGAGCAGTACTTC. It translates to CASSPLSTGGDEQYF.